Included here is one T cell receptor (beta chain) sequence, with context. This entry is derived from a study of cytomegalovirus exposure and HLA in healthy donors. With 60 Vbeta and 13 Jbeta primers, the PCR was carried out. Libraries were prepared by immunoSEQ multiplex PCR; TCRdb keeps only in-frame clonotypes and omits some of them. The data contain more than 150,000 clones, 84% of them singletons. This receptor was identified in a girl aged 2 to 9 in good health and CMV-seropositive. The source material was PBMCs.

The CDR3 reads CASSWTGSNQPQHF. The CDR3 DNA follows: TGTGCCAGCAGCTGGACAGGGAGCAATCAGCCCCAGCATTTT. The V call is TRBV5-6, the J call TRBJ1-5, with 8 bases lining up with TRBD1. Per the germline V gene, CDR1 is SGHDT and CDR2 is YYEEEE. CDR3 size: 14 residues. Trimming cost V 3 bases and J 1 base; bases outside gene matches: 0.